This TCR beta chain derives from a study of post-analysis software for immune sequencing data (dated by TCRdb to between 2015 and 2017). Study-level background: Disease courses on record covered relapsing-remitting, secondary progressive and progressive-relapsing multiple sclerosis, though some patients had no subtype annotation. The multiple sclerosis patient repertoires were compared with 10 to 12 previously published healthy control repertoires from donors aged roughly 6 to 27 years. A subset of samples was prepared in parallel using single-end sample barcoding, then pooled and co-amplified after Illumina adapter ligation. What the research found in general, with its limitations: The multiple sclerosis patient group was slightly younger than the control group. Direct clustering with F measure showed strong co-clustering of samples prepared in the same batch, prompting a batch-effect correction. Multiple sclerosis patients had significantly lower normalized Chao1 diversity than controls, a result that suggests substantial peripheral T-cell clonal expansion. Patients showed significantly higher frequencies than controls for a handful of TRBV segments, among them TRBV5-6, TRBV5-1 and TRBV20-1.

TCR beta repertoires were profiled from peripheral blood of approximately 13 young patients with multiple sclerosis to demonstrate the VDJtools post-analysis software. Multiple sclerosis patients were children and adolescents aged roughly 6 to 16 years. Receptor amplification or capture employed PCR. Sequencing was carried out with an Illumina HiSeq 2500. Unique molecular identifiers were incorporated into TCR beta cDNA libraries to reduce PCR and sequencing biases. Every 1 to 10 million input T cells yielded approximately 500,000 cDNA molecules, meaning each molecule approximated one T cell. The patient libraries were prepared and sequenced using the same protocol as the earlier healthy control dataset. Samples belonging to the same batch were prepared together, multiplexed and sequenced on a shared HiSeq lane. The study's own analysis went as follows. MIGEC was used to process the raw barcoded reads, and molecular identifier groups with only a single read were discarded before consensus assembly and CDR3 extraction. Clonotype tables were post-analysed with VDJtools, normalizing diversity by down-sampling all datasets to the smallest sample size. In repertoire overlap clustering, CDR3 amino acid sequences, but not nucleotide sequences, were matched to correct batch-related cross-sample contamination. TCRdb passed the public sequencing reads through fastp at Q25 and MiXCR, retaining productive beta sequences. Rows are unified per CDR3 protein, each entry keeping the most common DNA and genes. The V and J calls were determined by TCRdb, not by the authors. A total of 650,000 to 900,000 distinct CDR3 sequences appear in this sample, around 46% of them only once. Clones ranked in the top ten supply 4.9% of the sample.

Comments on this clonotype: Its antigen target is currently unknown. At one end, the junction sequence differs from germline, possibly due to a read error.

The CDR3 runs 15 residues from the cysteine to the phenylalanine. Just CDR3 DNA is preserved here, 45 bases in frame from base 1. The CDR1 and CDR2 encoded by the germline V gene are SGHTA and FQGTGA. The chain joins TRBV7-3 to TRBJ2-1, with 8 junctional bases fitting TRBD2. This receptor was obtained from a girl aged 10-17 years with multiple sclerosis. Sequenced sample: blood. The CDR3 is CANSSSGSGYNEQFF. The sequence in DNA is TGTGCCAACAGCTCGAGCGGGAGCGGGTACAATGAGCAGTTCTTC.